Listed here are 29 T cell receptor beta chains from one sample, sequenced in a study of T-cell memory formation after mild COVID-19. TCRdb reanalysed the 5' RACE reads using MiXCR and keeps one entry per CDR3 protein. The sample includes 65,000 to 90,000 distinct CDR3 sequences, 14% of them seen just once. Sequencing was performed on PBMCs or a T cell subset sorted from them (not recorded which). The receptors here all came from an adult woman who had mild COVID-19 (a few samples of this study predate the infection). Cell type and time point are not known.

Written as DNA, the CDR3 is TGTGCCAGCAGTTTTGCCGTCGAGCAGTACTTC. Translation: CASSFAVEQYF. The V and J genes are TRBV12-3 or TRBV12-4 and TRBJ2-7, with D unresolved. Trimming took off 3 bases at V and 6 bases at J, with 6 bases between the two ends. The CDR3 is made up of 11 amino acids.

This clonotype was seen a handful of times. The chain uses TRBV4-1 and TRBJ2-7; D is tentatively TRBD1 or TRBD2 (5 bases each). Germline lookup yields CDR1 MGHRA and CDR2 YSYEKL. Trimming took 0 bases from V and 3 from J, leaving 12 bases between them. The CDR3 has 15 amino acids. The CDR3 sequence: CASSQDRGDGYEQYF. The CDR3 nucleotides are TGCGCCAGCAGCCAAGATCGAGGGGACGGCTACGAGCAGTACTTC.

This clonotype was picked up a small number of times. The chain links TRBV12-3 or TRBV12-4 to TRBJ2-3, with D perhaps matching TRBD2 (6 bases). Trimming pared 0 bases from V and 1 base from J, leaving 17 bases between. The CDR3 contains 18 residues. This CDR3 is CASSLASGLLGGTDTQYF. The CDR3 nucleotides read TGTGCCAGCAGTTTAGCAAGCGGGCTCCTGGGAGGCACAGATACGCAGTATTTT.

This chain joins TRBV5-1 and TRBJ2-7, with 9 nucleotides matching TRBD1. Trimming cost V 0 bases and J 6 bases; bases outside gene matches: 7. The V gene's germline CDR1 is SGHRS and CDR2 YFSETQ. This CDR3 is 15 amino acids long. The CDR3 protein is CASSLGGQGSIEQYF. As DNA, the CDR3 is TGCGCCAGCAGCTTGGGTGGACAGGGGTCTATCGAGCAGTACTTC.

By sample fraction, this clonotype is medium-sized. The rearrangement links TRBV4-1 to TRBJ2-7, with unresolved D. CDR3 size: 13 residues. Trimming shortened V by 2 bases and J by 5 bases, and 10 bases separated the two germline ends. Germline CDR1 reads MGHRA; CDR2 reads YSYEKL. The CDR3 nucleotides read TGCGCCAGCAGCCAACCGAATGGGGACGAGCAGTACTTC. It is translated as CASSQPNGDEQYF.

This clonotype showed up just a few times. The CDR3 sequence: CASSLASVYEQYF. The CDR3 DNA reads TGTGCCAGCAGCTTAGCGTCGGTCTACGAGCAGTACTTC. The chain joins TRBV11-1 to TRBJ2-7; D is uncertain. Trimming cost V 0 bases and J 3 bases, with 6 bases left between them. Looked up from germline, CDR1 is SGHAT and CDR2 is FQDESV (reference sequence). CDR3 size: 13 residues.

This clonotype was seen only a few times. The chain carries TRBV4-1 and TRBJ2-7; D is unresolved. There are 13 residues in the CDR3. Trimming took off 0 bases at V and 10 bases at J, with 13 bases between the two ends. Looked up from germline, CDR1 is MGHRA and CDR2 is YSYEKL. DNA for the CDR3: TGCGCCAGCAGCCAAGAACGGATAGCATTCCAGTACTTC. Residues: CASSQERIAFQYF.

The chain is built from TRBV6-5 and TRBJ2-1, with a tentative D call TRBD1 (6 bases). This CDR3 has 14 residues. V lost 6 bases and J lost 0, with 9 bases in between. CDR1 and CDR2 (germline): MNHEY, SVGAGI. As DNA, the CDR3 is TGTGCCAGCAGAAACAGGGACTCCTACAATGAGCAGTTCTTC. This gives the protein CASRNRDSYNEQFF.

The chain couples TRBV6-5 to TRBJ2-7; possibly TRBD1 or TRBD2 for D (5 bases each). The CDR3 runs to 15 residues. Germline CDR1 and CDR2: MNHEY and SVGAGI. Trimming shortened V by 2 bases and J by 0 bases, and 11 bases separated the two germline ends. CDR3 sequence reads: CASSYRDGYSYEQYF. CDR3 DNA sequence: TGTGCCAGCAGTTACCGGGACGGCTACTCCTACGAGCAGTACTTC.

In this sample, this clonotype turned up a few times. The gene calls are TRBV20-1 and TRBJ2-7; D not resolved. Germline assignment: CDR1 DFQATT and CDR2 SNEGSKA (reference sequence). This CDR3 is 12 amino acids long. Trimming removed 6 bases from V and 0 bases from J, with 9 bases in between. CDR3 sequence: CSAPQSSYEQYF. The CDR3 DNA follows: TGCAGTGCCCCGCAGAGCTCCTACGAGCAGTACTTC.

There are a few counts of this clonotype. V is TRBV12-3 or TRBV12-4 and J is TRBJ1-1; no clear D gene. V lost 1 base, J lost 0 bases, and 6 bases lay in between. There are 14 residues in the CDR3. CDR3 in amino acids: CASSLDRVNTEAFF. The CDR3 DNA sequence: TGTGCCAGCAGTTTAGATCGAGTGAACACTGAAGCTTTCTTT.

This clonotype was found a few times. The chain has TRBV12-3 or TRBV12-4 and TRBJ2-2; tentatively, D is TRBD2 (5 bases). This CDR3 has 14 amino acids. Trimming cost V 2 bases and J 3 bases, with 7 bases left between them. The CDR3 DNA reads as TGTGCCAGCAGTTTACTCGGGGACACCGGGGAGCTGTTTTTT. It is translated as CASSLLGDTGELFF.

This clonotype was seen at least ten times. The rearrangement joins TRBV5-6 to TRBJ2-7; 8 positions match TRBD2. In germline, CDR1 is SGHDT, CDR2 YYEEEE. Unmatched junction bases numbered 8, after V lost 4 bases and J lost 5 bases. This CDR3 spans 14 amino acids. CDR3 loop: CASSTRGGPNEQYF. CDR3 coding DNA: TGTGCCAGCAGCACCCGGGGGGGCCCGAACGAGCAGTACTTC.

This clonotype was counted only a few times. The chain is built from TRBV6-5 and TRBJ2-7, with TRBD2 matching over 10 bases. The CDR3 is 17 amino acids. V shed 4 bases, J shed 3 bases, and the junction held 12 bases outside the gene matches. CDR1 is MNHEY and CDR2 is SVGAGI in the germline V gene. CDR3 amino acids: CASSSLATGTSVYEQYF. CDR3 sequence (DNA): TGTGCCAGCAGTTCCTTAGCCACCGGGACTAGCGTCTACGAGCAGTACTTC.

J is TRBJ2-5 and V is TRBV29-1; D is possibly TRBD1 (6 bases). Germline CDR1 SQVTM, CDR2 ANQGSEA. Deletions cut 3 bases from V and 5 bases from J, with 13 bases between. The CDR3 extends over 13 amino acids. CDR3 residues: CSVEPYRGETQYF. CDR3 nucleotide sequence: TGCAGCGTTGAGCCCTATAGGGGGGAGACCCAGTACTTC.

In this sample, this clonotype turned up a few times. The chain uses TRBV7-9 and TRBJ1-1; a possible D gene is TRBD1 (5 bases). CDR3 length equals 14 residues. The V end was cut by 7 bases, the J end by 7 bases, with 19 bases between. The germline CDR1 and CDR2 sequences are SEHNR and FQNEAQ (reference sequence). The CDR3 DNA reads TGTGCCAGCACCCTTAGGGAGGGGTGGTATGAAGCTTTCTTT. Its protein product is CASTLREGWYEAFF. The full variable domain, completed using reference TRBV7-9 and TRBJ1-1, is DTGVSQNPRHKITKRGQNVTFRCDPISEHNRLYWYRQTLGQGPEFLTYFQNEAQLEKSRLLSDRFSAERPKGSFSTLEIQRTEQGDSAMYLCASTLREGWYEAFFGQGTRLTVV.

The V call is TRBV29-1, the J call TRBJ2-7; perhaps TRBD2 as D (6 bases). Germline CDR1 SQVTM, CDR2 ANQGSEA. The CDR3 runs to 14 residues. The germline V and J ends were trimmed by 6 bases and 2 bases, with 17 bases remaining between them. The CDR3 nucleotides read TGCAGCGTGACCGTAGCGGTGAAGCCCTACGAGCAGTACTTC. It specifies CSVTVAVKPYEQYF.

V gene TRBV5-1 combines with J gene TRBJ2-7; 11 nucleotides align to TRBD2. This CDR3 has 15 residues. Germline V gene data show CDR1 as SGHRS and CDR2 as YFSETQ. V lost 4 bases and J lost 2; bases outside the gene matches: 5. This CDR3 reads CASSPTSGSPYEQYF. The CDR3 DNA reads TGCGCCAGCAGCCCCACTAGCGGGAGCCCCTACGAGCAGTACTTC. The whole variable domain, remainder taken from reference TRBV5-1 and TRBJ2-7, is KAGVTQTPRYLIKTRGQQVTLSCSPISGHRSVSWYQQTPGQGLQFLFEYFSETQRNKGNFPGRFSGRQFSNSRSEMNVSTLELGDSALYLCASSPTSGSPYEQYFGPGTRLTVT.

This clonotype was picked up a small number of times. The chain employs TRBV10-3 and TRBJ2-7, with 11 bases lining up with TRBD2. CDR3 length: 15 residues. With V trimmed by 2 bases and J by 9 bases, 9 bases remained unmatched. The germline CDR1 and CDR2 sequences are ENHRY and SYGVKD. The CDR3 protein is CAISETSGSAKGQYF. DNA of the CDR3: TGTGCCATCAGTGAGACTAGCGGGAGCGCTAAGGGGCAGTACTTC.

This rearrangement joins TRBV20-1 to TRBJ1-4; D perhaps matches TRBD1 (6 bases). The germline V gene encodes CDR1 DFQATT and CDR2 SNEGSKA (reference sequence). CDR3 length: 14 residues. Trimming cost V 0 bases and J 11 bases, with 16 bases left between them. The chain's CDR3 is CSARDPTKGGKLFF. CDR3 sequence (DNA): TGCAGTGCTAGAGATCCGACGAAAGGGGGGAAACTGTTTTTT.

The CDR3: CSARTSGSFYEQFF. The CDR3 bases are TGCAGTGCTAGAACTAGCGGGAGTTTCTATGAGCAGTTCTTC. The V call is TRBV20-1, the J call TRBJ2-1; 11 nucleotides align to TRBD2. The trim removed 2 bases at V and 8 bases at J, leaving 5 bases unmatched. Germline CDR1 reads DFQATT; CDR2 reads SNEGSKA (reference sequence). The CDR3 runs 14 residues.

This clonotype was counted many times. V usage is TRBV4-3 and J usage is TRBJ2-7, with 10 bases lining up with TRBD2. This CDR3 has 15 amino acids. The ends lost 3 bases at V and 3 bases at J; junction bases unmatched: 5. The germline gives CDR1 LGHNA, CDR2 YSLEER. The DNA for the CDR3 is TGCGCCAGCAGCCATTGGACTAGCGGAAACTACGAGCAGTACTTC. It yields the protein CASSHWTSGNYEQYF.

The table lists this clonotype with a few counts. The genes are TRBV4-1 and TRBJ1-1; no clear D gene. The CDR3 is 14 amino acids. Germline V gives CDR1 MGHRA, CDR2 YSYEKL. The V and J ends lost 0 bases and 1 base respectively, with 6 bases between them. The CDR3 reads CASSQEWGNTEAFF. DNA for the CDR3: TGCGCCAGCAGCCAAGAGTGGGGGAACACTGAAGCTTTCTTT.

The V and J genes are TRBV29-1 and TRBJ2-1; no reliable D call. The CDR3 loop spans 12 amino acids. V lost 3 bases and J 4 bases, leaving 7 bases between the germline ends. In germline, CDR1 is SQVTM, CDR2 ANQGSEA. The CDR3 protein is CSVEFSYNEQFF. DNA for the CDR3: TGCAGCGTTGAGTTCAGTTACAATGAGCAGTTCTTC.

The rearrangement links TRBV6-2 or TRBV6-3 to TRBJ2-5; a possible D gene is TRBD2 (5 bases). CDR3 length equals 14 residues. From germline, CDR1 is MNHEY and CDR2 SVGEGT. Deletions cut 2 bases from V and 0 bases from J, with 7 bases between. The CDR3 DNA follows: TGTGCCAGCAGTTACGGAGCGGACCAAGAGACCCAGTACTTC. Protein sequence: CASSYGADQETQYF.

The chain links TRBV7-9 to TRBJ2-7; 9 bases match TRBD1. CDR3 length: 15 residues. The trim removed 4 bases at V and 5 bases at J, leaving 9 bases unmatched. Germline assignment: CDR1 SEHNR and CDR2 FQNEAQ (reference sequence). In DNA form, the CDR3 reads TGTGCCAGCAGCTCCTCCGGGACAGGGAACGACGAGCAGTACTTC. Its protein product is CASSSSGTGNDEQYF.

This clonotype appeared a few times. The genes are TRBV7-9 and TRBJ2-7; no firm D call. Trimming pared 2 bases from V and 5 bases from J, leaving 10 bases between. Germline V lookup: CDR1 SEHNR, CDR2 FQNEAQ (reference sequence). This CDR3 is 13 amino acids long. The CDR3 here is CASSLPYPNEQYF. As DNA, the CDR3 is TGTGCCAGCAGCTTACCCTATCCCAACGAGCAGTACTTC.

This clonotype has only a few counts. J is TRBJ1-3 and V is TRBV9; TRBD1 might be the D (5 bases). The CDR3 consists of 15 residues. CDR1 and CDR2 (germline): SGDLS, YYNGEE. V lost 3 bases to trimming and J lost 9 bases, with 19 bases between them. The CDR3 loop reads CASSALGAKWGTIYF. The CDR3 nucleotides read TGTGCCAGCAGCGCCCTAGGGGCGAAGTGGGGCACCATATATTTT.

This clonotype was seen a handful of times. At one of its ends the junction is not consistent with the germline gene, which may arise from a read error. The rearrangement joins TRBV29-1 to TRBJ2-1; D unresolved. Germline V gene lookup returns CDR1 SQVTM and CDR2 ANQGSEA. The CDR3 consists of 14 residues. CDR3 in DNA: TGCAGCTTTGAACTGCCATACTCCTACAATGAGCAGTTCTTC. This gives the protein CSFELPYSYNEQFF.